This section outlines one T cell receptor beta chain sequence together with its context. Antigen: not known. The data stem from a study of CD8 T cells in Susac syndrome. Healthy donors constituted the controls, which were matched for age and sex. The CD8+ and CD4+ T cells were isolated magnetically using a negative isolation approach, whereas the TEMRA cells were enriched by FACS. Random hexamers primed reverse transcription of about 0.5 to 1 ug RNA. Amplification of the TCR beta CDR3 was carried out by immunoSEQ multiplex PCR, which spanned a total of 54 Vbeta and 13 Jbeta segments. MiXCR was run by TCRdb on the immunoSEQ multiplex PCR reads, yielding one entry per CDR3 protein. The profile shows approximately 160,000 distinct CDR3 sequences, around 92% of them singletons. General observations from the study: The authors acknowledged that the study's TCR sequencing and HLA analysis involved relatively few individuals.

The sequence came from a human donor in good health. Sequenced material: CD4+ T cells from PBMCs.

The CDR3 DNA reads TGTGCCAGCAGCGTCGGGACTAGCGGTCTCGGTGAGCAGTTCTTC. Its protein product is CASSVGTSGLGEQFF. The J gene is TRBJ2-1, the V gene TRBV9, with TRBD2 matching 11 bases. This CDR3 region has 15 residues. V lost 2 bases and J lost 9; bases outside the gene matches: 7. Germline loops: CDR1 SGDLS, CDR2 YYNGEE. The full variable domain, with the rest looked up from reference TRBV9 and TRBJ2-1, is DSGVTQTPKHLITATGQRVTLRCSPRSGDLSVYWYQQSLDQGLQFLIQYYNGEERAKGNILERFSAQQFPDLHSELNLSSLELGDSALYFCASSVGTSGLGEQFFGPGTRLTVL.